The present T cell receptor beta chain was sequenced within a study of T cell responses to AZD1222 COVID-19 vaccine. Study findings and constraints: Only after the peak T cell response were repertoires sampled. Donor demographics were predominantly white British with a female majority; clonal diversity may be underestimated.

Note on this clone: Antigen unknown.

Method: immunoSEQ multiplex PCR; TCRdb's copy keeps in-frame clones and lacks some. Of 40,000 to 55,000 clones listed, 70% to 90% are singletons. The specimen comprised peripheral blood, sampled 28 days after the second AZD1222 dose. This TCR was recovered from an adult who received the AZD1222 COVID-19 vaccine.

The CDR3 nucleotides are TGTGCCAGCAGCCACAGGGGCGTAAGCAATCAGCCCCAGCATTTT. Its protein product is CASSHRGVSNQPQHF. The gene calls are TRBV28 and TRBJ1-5; TRBD1 matches 7 bases. Germline loops: CDR1 MDHEN, CDR2 SYDVKM. The CDR3 runs to 15 residues. The V gene end was trimmed by 6 bases and the J gene end by 1 base; junction bases not matched to a gene: 6.